A single sample gave rise to the 26 T cell receptor beta chains below, sequenced in a study of shared clonotypes between healthy human individuals. Naive CD8 cells comprised CD45RO-negative, CCR7-positively selected cells, excluding terminally differentiated effector memory CD45RA+ cells. Produced via immunoSEQ multiplex PCR; TCRdb's table is partial and in-frame only. The sample consists of roughly 2,000,000 clones, roughly 95% of them appearing once. Source material: naive CD8+ T cells sorted from blood. The receptors derive from a man in his late teens or twenties in good health.

J is TRBJ2-7 and V is TRBV20-1, with D uncertain. Trimming cost V 1 base and J 6 bases, with 7 bases left between them. The CDR3 is 11 residues long. From germline, CDR1 is DFQATT and CDR2 SNEGSKA (reference sequence). CDR3 nucleotides: TGCAGTGCTAGAGGCGAAATCGAGCAGTACTTC. The encoded protein is CSARGEIEQYF.

The V call is TRBV5-1, the J call TRBJ2-1; 8 bases map to TRBD2. The CDR3 spans 16 residues. V trimming: 0 bases; J trimming: 2 bases; junction bases outside the gene matches: 4. CDR1 is SGHRS, CDR2 YFSETQ, per germline. The CDR3 region has the DNA TGCGCCAGCAGCTTGGCCGGGAGGGCCGCCTACAATGAGCAGTTCTTC. Protein sequence: CASSLAGRAAYNEQFF.

The chain has TRBV27 and TRBJ2-7, with 7 positions matching TRBD1. Germline trimming cut 6 bases from V and 3 bases from J; bases unmatched to any gene: 8. The CDR3 runs to 14 residues. Germline-derived CDR1 and CDR2 are MNHEY and SMNVEV (reference sequence). The CDR3 reads CASSWDRNFYEQYF. CDR3 nucleotide sequence: TGTGCCAGCAGCTGGGACAGAAACTTCTACGAGCAGTACTTC.

This rearrangement joins TRBV5-6 to TRBJ2-7; D is uncertain. CDR1 is SGHDT, CDR2 YYEEEE, per germline. V was trimmed by 2 bases and J by 7 bases, leaving 13 bases between them. CDR3 length equals 13 residues. CDR3 coding DNA: TGTGCCAGCAGCTTACCTGAATGGGGTGAGCAGTACTTC. As protein: CASSLPEWGEQYF.

V is TRBV6-1 and J is TRBJ1-5; TRBD1 might be the D (5 bases). The germline gives CDR1 MNHNS, CDR2 SASEGT. V was cut by 8 bases and J by 4 bases, with 12 bases left in between. This CDR3 is 13 amino acids long. The DNA for the CDR3 is TGTGCCAGCCTCAGGGAATGGAATCAGCCCCAGCATTTT. Translation: CASLREWNQPQHF.

The chain is built from TRBV4-3 and TRBJ2-7; 7 nucleotides line up with TRBD1. V gave up 3 bases and J gave up 0 bases; unmatched junction bases: 2. This CDR3 has 14 residues. Germline V lookup: CDR1 LGHNA, CDR2 YSLEER. This chain's CDR3 is CASSQGQLSYEQYF. CDR3 sequence (DNA): TGCGCCAGCAGCCAGGGACAGCTCTCCTACGAGCAGTACTTC.

The genes are TRBV11-2 and TRBJ2-6; D call uncertain. Trimming stripped 2 bases from V and 0 bases from J, with 11 bases between. Per the germline V gene, CDR1 is SGHAT and CDR2 is FQNNGV. CDR3 length equals 17 residues. CDR3 residues: CASSLWTILSGANVLTF. CDR3 DNA: TGTGCCAGCAGCTTATGGACGATACTCTCTGGGGCCAACGTCCTGACTTTC. Full variable domain (outside the CDR3, taken from reference TRBV11-2 and TRBJ2-6): EAGVAQSPRYKIIEKRQSVAFWCNPISGHATLYWYQQILGQGPKLLIQFQNNGVVDDSQLPKDRFSAERLKGVDSTLKIQPAKLEDSAVYLCASSLWTILSGANVLTFGAGSRLTVL.

This clone was observed a single time. This chain links TRBV27 with TRBJ2-7, with TRBD2 identical over 7 bases. V gave up 0 bases and J gave up 4 bases; unmatched junction bases: 3. Germline assignment: CDR1 MNHEY and CDR2 SMNVEV (reference sequence). The CDR3 is 14 amino acids. CDR3 DNA sequence: TGTGCCAGCAGTTTATCAACTAGCGCATACGAGCAGTACTTC. The encoded protein is CASSLSTSAYEQYF.

This chain connects TRBV5-6 to TRBJ1-2, with 10 positions matching TRBD1. The germline CDR1 and CDR2 sequences are SGHDT and YYEEEE. V was clipped by 10 bases and J by 7 bases; unmatched bases: 7. The CDR3 totals 12 residues. The CDR3 protein is CAAGQGRGGYTF. CDR3 DNA: TGTGCCGCGGGACAGGGGCGCGGTGGCTACACCTTC.

Comment on this clone: Other DNA sequences in this specimen translate into the identical CDR3. The V gene is TRBV7-9, the J gene TRBJ1-1; TRBD1 matches at 9 bases. J lost 1 base, V lost 5 bases, and 2 bases had no gene match. Germline lookup yields CDR1 SEHNR and CDR2 FQNEAQ (reference sequence). The CDR3 sequence is 14 residues long. The CDR3 DNA follows: TGTGCCAGCAGCCCGACAGGGGGGAACACTGAAGCTTTCTTT. Protein sequence: CASSPTGGNTEAFF.

The chain recombines TRBV7-9 with TRBJ2-5; D call uncertain. In germline, CDR1 is SEHNR, CDR2 FQNEAQ (reference sequence). Trimming stripped 7 bases from V and 7 bases from J, with 10 bases between. The CDR3 length is 11 residues. The DNA of the CDR3 is TGTGCCAGCACCCCTGAATGGACCCAGTACTTC. Residues: CASTPEWTQYF. Drawing the rest from reference TRBV7-9 and TRBJ2-5, the complete variable domain is DTGVSQNPRHKITKRGQNVTFRCDPISEHNRLYWYRQTLGQGPEFLTYFQNEAQLEKSRLLSDRFSAERPKGSFSTLEIQRTEQGDSAMYLCASTPEWTQYFGPGTRLLVL.

The J gene is TRBJ2-1, the V gene TRBV6-5; 11 nucleotides match TRBD1. This CDR3 contains 15 residues. Germline CDR1 and CDR2: MNHEY and SVGAGI. V dropped 7 bases and J dropped 6; count of bases not matched to a gene: 8. The CDR3 here is CASKTGQGVINEQFF. The CDR3 DNA follows: TGTGCCAGCAAAACGGGACAGGGGGTAATCAATGAGCAGTTCTTC.

The rearrangement links TRBV27 to TRBJ2-7; D gene uncertain. Trimming pared 4 bases from V and 1 base from J, leaving 17 bases between. This CDR3 has 16 residues. The germline gives CDR1 MNHEY, CDR2 SMNVEV (reference sequence). Written as DNA, the CDR3 is TGTGCCAGCAGTTATGATTGGGCAGCAACTTCCTACGAGCAGTACTTC. Its protein product is CASSYDWAATSYEQYF.

The CDR3 region is CASSEAFYYGYTF. For the CDR3, the DNA is TGTGCCAGCAGTGAAGCGTTTTACTATGGCTACACCTTC. The rearrangement links TRBV6-1 to TRBJ1-2; D remains ambiguous. The CDR3 contains 13 residues. V was shortened by 0 bases and J by 3 bases, with 5 bases between the two germline ends. Per germline, CDR1 MNHNS and CDR2 SASEGT.

This clone has a single count. The rearrangement joins TRBV10-3 to TRBJ2-1; the match to TRBD1 covers 8 bases. The CDR3 spans 14 residues. Germline CDR1 reads ENHRY; CDR2 reads SYGVKD. Germline trimming cut 2 bases from V and 9 bases from J; bases unmatched to any gene: 6. The CDR3 region is CAISEGTGLTEQFF. The CDR3 nucleotides read TGTGCCATCAGTGAGGGGACAGGTTTGACTGAGCAGTTCTTC.

As to this clone: Sequence at one end of the junction differs from germline and may be a read error. The gene calls are TRBV10-2 and TRBJ1-4; 8 bases fit TRBD1. The CDR3 extends over 14 amino acids. Germline V gives CDR1 WSHSY, CDR2 SAAADI. For the CDR3, the DNA is TGCGTCAGCAGTGCGCAGGGGGCCGGTGAAAAACTGTTTTTT. It is translated as CVSSAQGAGEKLFF.

The chain carries TRBV11-2 and TRBJ2-7; D may be TRBD1 (5 bases). Germline V gives CDR1 SGHAT, CDR2 FQNNGV. V lost 8 bases and J lost 9, with 11 bases in between. There are 10 residues in the CDR3. Here the CDR3 DNA reads TGTGCCAGCCAAAGGGGTGTGCAGTACTTC. Protein: CASQRGVQYF.

This sequence joins TRBV7-9 and TRBJ2-3, with TRBD1 identical over 9 bases. The CDR3 is 15 residues long. Per germline, CDR1 SEHNR and CDR2 FQNEAQ (reference sequence). V trimming: 2 bases; J trimming: 3 bases; junction bases outside the gene matches: 3. In nucleotides, the CDR3 is TGTGCCAGCAGCTTATCGACAGGGGGGACAGATACGCAGTATTTT. Encoded protein: CASSLSTGGTDTQYF.

The chain uses TRBV5-1 and TRBJ2-1, with TRBD1 matching 8 bases. The CDR3 sequence is 15 residues long. J gave up 1 base and V 2 bases, and 2 bases lay outside the gene matches. Germline CDR1 is SGHRS and CDR2 is YFSETQ. The CDR3 coding sequence is TGCGCCAGCAGCTTTGACAGGGGATCCTACAATGAGCAGTTCTTC. Amino acid sequence: CASSFDRGSYNEQFF.

V gene TRBV9 combines with J gene TRBJ1-1; a weak D match, TRBD1 (5 bases). The CDR3 is 14 amino acids. The V gene's germline CDR1 is SGDLS and CDR2 YYNGEE. Trimming took 3 bases from V and 4 from J, leaving 13 bases between them. The CDR3 DNA sequence: TGTGCCAGCAGCGCCTCCGGGGCGGCCACTGAAGCTTTCTTT. Its protein product is CASSASGAATEAFF.

This clone is a singleton in its sample. The chain is built from TRBV5-6 and TRBJ2-7; TRBD1 matches at 9 bases. The V segment lost 4 bases and the J segment 4 bases; nucleotides outside the gene matches: 9. CDR1 is SGHDT, CDR2 YYEEEE, per germline. This CDR3 comprises 15 residues. CDR3 region: CASSRPTGGRYEQYF. The DNA for the CDR3 is TGTGCCAGCAGCAGACCGACAGGGGGAAGGTACGAGCAGTACTTC.

V is TRBV4-3 and J is TRBJ2-5; no clear D gene. Trimming left V 0 bases short and J 5 bases short, with 13 bases between. Germline V lookup: CDR1 LGHNA, CDR2 YSLEER. The CDR3 covers 15 residues. This CDR3 is CASSQDLWNVETQYF. CDR3 nucleotide sequence: TGCGCCAGCAGCCAAGATTTATGGAATGTGGAGACCCAGTACTTC.

The V gene is TRBV28, the J gene TRBJ1-6; D gene unclear. Germline values: CDR1 MDHEN, CDR2 SYDVKM. Trimming cost V 2 bases and J 8 bases, with 13 bases left between them. The CDR3 is 15 residues long. DNA for the CDR3: TGTGCCAGCAGTTTAATCGGGAAAGTGGATTCACCCCTCCACTTT. It yields the protein CASSLIGKVDSPLHF.

As to this clone: Other nucleotide sequences in the sample specify the same CDR3. The rearrangement joins TRBV2 to TRBJ2-7; no clear D gene. Trimming removed 3 bases at V and 1 base at J, with 7 bases between. The V gene's germline CDR1 is SNHLY and CDR2 FYNNEI. The CDR3 consists of 13 residues. The CDR3 reads CASSEGSSYEQYF. The CDR3 bases are TGTGCCAGCAGTGAGGGCAGTTCCTACGAGCAGTACTTC. Variable domain in full (rest from reference TRBV2 and TRBJ2-7): EPEVTQTPSHQVTQMGQEVILRCVPISNHLYFYWYRQILGQKVEFLVSFYNNEISEKSEIFDDQFSVERPDGSNFTLKIRSTKLEDSAMYFCASSEGSSYEQYFGPGTRLTVT.

The chain uses TRBV9 and TRBJ2-1, with D possibly being TRBD1 or TRBD2 (5 bases each). The length of the CDR3 is 12 residues. Germline-derived CDR1 and CDR2 are SGDLS and YYNGEE. V was pared by 3 bases and J by 8 bases, with 9 bases between. The CDR3 loop reads CASSARGDEQFF. The CDR3 region has the DNA TGTGCCAGCAGCGCGAGGGGTGATGAGCAGTTCTTC. The full variable domain, completed using reference TRBV9 and TRBJ2-1, is DSGVTQTPKHLITATGQRVTLRCSPRSGDLSVYWYQQSLDQGLQFLIQYYNGEERAKGNILERFSAQQFPDLHSELNLSSLELGDSALYFCASSARGDEQFFGPGTRLTVL.

The gene calls are TRBV9 and TRBJ2-1; tentative D call: TRBD2 (6 bases). The CDR3 loop spans 16 amino acids. The V gene lost 5 bases and the J gene lost 5 bases, with 20 bases spanning the gap. CDR1 and CDR2 from the germline V gene are SGDLS and YYNGEE. The CDR3 region is CASSRRGTGVDNEQFF. The CDR3 DNA is TGTGCCAGCAGTCGAAGGGGTACGGGGGTCGACAATGAGCAGTTCTTC.